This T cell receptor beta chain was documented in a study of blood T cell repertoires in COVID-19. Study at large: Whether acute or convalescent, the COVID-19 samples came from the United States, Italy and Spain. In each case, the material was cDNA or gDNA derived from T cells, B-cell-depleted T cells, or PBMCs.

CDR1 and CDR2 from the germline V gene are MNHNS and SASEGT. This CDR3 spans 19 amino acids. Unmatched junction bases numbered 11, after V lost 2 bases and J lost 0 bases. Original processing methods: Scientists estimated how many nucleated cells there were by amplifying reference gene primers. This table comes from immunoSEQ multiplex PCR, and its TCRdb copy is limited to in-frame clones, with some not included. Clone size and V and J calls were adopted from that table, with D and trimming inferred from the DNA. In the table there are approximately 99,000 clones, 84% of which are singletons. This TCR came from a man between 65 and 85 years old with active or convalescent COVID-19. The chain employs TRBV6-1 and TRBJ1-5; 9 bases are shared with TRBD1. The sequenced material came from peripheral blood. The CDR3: CASSESYGQGLYSNQPQHF. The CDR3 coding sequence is TGTGCCAGCAGTGAATCTTACGGACAGGGGCTCTATAGCAATCAGCCCCAGCATTTT.